This note documents a single TCR beta chain sequence. The antigen this receptor binds is unknown. It has no much larger one-base neighbor in the sample; base qualities were not kept. As encoded in the germline V gene (reference sequence), CDR1 is MNHNY while CDR2 is SVGAGI. Its CDR3 holds 15 amino acids, cysteine through phenylalanine. Of the read, only the CDR3 DNA is kept; its 45 bases are in frame from base 1. V is clipped by 7 bases and J by 4 bases, and the sequence between their germline boundaries is 17 bases long. The data originate from a study of blood T cell repertoires in COVID-19 (dated by TCRdb to the early 2020s). About the investigation overall: Samples from collaborators originated in the United States, Italy and Spain and spanned both the acute and convalescent phases of COVID-19. Where available, HLA class I and class II types were obtained from metadata supplied by the sample provider rather than from assay-based typing. The dataset comprised deeply sampled blood TCRbeta repertoires from subjects exposed to, actively infected with, or recovered from COVID-19. A de-identified subject ID, COVID-19 status, age in years and sex were almost always included in the sample metadata. The prospective study material was composed of cDNA or gDNA derived from T cells, B-cell-depleted T cells, or PBMCs. The samples were drawn from the first 160 participants of the ongoing ImmuneRACE study and from roughly 1,300 subjects provided by 6 global collaborators. The repertoires were released in a freely available public database intended as a resource for research on the immune response to SARS-CoV-2.

What the research found in general, with its limitations: The amount of clinical and demographic metadata varied by source and participant and was provided uncurated.

Whole blood was collected in K2EDTA tubes by collaborating institutions according to the institutions' own protocols. For TCRbeta analysis, collaborator samples were shipped as frozen whole blood, as isolated PBMCs, or as DNA extracted from either sample type. TCRbeta CDR3 regions were amplified from genomic DNA by means of the immunoSEQ Assay, a bias-controlled multiplex PCR. Per the original workflow: Nucleated cell counts per sample were estimated from amplification of reference gene primers within the assay. To quantify the absolute abundance of each unique TCRbeta CDR3 rearrangement, sequence reads were collapsed and filtered. For each sample, productive Simpson clonality was calculated as the square root of Simpson's diversity index across productive rearrangements. TCRdb holds this immuneACCESS table with in-frame rearrangements only. Some clones are missing; in checked studies, unresolved V genes explain under half, and the rest has no known cause. The DNA was the basis for D and trimming; V, J and clone size are from that table. The sample table holds approximately 70,000 clones, of which approximately 79% were seen once. The top ten clones comprise approximately 10% of the sample.

This receptor chain uses TRBV6-6 and TRBJ2-1, with TRBD1 as a weak D call on 6 bases. The sequencing input was peripheral blood. This TCR came from a woman in her forties or fifties with acute or convalescent COVID-19. The CDR3 here reads CASIAARGLYNEQFF. The sequenced DNA: TGTGCCAGCATTGCAGCCAGGGGCTTATACAATGAGCAGTTCTTC.